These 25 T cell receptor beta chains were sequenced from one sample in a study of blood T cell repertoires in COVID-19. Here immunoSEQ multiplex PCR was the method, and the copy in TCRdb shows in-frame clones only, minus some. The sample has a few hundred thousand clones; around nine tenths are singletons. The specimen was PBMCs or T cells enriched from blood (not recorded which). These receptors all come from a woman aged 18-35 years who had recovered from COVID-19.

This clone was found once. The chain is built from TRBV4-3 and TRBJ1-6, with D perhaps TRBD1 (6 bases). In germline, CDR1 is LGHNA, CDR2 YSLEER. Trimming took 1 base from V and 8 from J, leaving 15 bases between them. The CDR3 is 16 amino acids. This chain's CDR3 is CASSQGSGVSDSPLHF. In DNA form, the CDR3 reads TGCGCCAGCAGCCAAGGGTCAGGGGTCAGCGATTCACCCCTCCACTTT.

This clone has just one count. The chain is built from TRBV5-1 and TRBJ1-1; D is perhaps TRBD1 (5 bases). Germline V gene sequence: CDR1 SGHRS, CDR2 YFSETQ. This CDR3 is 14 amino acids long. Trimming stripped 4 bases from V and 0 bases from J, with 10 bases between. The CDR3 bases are TGCGCCAGCAGCACGGCGACAGTGAACACTGAAGCTTTCTTT. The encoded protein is CASSTATVNTEAFF.

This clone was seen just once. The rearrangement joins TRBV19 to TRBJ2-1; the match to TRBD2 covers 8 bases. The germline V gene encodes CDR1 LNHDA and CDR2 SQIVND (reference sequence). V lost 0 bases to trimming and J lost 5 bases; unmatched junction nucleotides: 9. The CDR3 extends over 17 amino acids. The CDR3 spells CASSIEMGRGGHNEQFF. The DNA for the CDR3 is TGTGCCAGTAGTATAGAGATGGGTCGGGGGGGCCACAATGAGCAGTTCTTC.

The CDR3 bases are TGTGCCAGCAGCTTGGACAAGACAGGCTCCTACGAGCAGTACTTC. Encoded protein: CASSLDKTGSYEQYF. The J gene is TRBJ2-7, the V gene TRBV5-6, with a weak D call TRBD1 (6 bases). CDR3 length: 15 residues. In germline, CDR1 is SGHDT, CDR2 YYEEEE. V was trimmed by 0 bases and J by 0 bases, leaving 10 bases between them.

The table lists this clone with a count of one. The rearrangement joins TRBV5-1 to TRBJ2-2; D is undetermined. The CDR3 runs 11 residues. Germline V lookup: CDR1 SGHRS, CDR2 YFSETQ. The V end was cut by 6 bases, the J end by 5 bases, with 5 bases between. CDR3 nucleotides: TGCGCCAGCACTAGTACCGGGGAGCTGTTTTTT. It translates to CASTSTGELFF.

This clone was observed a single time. CDR3: CASSQRGPKDTQYF. DNA of the CDR3: TGTGCCAGCAGCCAGCGGGGGCCAAAAGATACGCAGTATTTT. The chain carries TRBV7-9 and TRBJ2-3; 8 nucleotides match TRBD2. Per germline, CDR1 SEHNR and CDR2 FQNEAQ (reference sequence). The CDR3 spans 14 residues. The V gene end was trimmed by 5 bases and the J gene end by 5 bases; junction bases not matched to a gene: 6.

CDR3 in amino acids: CASSYLTKGGDQPQHF. As DNA, the CDR3 is TGTGCCAGCAGTTACCTCACTAAAGGCGGTGATCAGCCCCAGCATTTT. The chain links TRBV6-2 or TRBV6-3 to TRBJ1-5, with D unclear. Per the germline V gene, CDR1 is MNHEY and CDR2 is SVGEGT. The CDR3 is 16 residues long. Trimming shortened V by 2 bases and J by 5 bases, and 16 bases separated the two germline ends.

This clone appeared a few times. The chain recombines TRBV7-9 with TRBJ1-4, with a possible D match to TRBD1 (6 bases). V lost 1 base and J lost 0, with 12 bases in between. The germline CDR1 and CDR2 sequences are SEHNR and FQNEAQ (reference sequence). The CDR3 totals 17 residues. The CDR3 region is CASSLGEGDTTNEKLFF. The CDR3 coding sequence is TGTGCCAGCAGCTTAGGTGAAGGGGACACAACTAATGAAAAACTGTTTTTT.

The CDR3 DNA is TGTGCCAGCAGCGCCCGACAGGCGTTCAATGAGCAGTTCTTC. Its translation is CASSARQAFNEQFF. This sequence joins TRBV11-2 and TRBJ2-1; tentative D call: TRBD1 (6 bases). Germline-derived CDR1 and CDR2 are SGHAT and FQNNGV. V lost 5 bases to trimming and J lost 6 bases, with 14 bases between them. There are 14 residues in the CDR3.

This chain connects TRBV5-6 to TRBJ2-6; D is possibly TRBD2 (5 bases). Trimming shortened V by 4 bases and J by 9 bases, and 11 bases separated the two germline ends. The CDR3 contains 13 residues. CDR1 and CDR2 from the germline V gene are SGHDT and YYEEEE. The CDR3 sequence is CASSAGRVNVLTF. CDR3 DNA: TGTGCCAGCAGCGCGGGCCGGGTCAACGTCCTGACTTTC.

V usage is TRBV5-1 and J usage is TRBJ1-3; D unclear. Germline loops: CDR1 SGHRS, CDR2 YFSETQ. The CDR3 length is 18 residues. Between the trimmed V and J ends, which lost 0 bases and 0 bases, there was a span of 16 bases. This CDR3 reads CASSLAFGGFDSGNTIYF. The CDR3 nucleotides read TGCGCCAGCAGCTTGGCCTTCGGCGGTTTCGACTCTGGAAACACCATATATTTT.

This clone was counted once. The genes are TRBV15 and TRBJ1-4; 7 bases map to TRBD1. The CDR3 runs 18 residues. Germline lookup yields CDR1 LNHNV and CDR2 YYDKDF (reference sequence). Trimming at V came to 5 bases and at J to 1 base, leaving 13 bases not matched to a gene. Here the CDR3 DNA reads TGTGCCACCAGCTCGACAGGGCCCGGAATCCGAACTAATGAAAAACTGTTTTTT. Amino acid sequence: CATSSTGPGIRTNEKLFF.

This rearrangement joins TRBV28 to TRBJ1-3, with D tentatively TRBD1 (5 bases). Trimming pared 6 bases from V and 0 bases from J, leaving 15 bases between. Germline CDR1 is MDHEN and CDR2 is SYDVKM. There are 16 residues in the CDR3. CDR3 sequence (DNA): TGTGCCAGCAGCCTCTATCCGGGGGACTCTGGAAACACCATATATTTT. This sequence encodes CASSLYPGDSGNTIYF.

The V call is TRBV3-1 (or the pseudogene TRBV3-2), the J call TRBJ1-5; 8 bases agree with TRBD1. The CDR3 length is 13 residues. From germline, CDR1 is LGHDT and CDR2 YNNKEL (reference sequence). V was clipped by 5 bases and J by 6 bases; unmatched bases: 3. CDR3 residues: CASSWTGTQPQHF. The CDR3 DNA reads TGTGCCAGCAGCTGGACAGGGACTCAGCCCCAGCATTTT.

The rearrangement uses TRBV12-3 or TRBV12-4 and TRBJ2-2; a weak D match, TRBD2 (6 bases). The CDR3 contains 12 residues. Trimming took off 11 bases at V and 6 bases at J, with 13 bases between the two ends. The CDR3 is CAGGETPGELFF. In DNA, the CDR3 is TGTGCCGGAGGGGAGACCCCCGGGGAGCTGTTTTTT.

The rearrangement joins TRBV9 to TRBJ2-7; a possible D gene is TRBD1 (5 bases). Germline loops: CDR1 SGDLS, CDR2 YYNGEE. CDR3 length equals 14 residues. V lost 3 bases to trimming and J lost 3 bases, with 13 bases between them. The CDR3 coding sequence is TGTGCCAGCAGCGCCACAGGAATCGGCTACGAGCAGTACTTC. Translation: CASSATGIGYEQYF.

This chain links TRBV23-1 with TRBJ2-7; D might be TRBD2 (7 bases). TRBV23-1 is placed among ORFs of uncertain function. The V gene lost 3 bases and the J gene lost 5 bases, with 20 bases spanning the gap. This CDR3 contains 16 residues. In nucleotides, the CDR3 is TGCGCCAGCAGTCACTTCCCAAGGGGGGGACCCAACGAGCAGTACTTC. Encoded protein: CASSHFPRGGPNEQYF.

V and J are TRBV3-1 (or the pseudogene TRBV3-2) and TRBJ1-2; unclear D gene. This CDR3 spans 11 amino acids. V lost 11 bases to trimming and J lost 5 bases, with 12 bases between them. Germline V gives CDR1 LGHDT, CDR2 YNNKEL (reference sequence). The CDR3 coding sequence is TGTGCCTCCCGAAGCCAATATGGCTACACCTTC. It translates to CASRSQYGYTF.

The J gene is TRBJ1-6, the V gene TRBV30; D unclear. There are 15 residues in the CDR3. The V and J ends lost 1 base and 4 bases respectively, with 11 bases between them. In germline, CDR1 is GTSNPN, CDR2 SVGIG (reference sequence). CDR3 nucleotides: TGTGCCTGGAGTGGCAGGTCGCGTTATAATTCACCCCTCCACTTT. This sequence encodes CAWSGRSRYNSPLHF.

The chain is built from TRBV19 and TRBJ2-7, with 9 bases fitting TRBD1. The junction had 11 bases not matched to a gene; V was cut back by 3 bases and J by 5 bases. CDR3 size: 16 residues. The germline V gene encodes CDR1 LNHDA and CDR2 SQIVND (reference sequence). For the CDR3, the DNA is TGTGCCAGTAGTATCGCCTTCGGACAGGGGACTAACGAGCAGTACTTC. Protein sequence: CASSIAFGQGTNEQYF.

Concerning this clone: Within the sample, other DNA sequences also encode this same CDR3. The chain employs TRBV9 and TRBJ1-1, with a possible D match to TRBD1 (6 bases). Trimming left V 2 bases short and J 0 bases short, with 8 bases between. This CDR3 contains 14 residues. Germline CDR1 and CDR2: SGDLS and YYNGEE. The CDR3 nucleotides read TGTGCCAGCAGCGTGGGACATTTGAACACTGAAGCTTTCTTT. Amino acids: CASSVGHLNTEAFF.

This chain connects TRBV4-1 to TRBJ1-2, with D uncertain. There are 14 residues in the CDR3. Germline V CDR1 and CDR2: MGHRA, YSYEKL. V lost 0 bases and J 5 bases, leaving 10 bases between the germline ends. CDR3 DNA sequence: TGCGCCAGCAGCCAAGATTCGGGTTCGTATGGCTACACCTTC. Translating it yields CASSQDSGSYGYTF.

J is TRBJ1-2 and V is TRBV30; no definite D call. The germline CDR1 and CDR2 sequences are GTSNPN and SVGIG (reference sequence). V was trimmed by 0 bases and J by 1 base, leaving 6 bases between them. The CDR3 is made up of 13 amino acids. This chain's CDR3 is CAWSVAVNYGYTF. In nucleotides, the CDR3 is TGTGCCTGGAGTGTGGCGGTTAACTATGGCTACACCTTC.

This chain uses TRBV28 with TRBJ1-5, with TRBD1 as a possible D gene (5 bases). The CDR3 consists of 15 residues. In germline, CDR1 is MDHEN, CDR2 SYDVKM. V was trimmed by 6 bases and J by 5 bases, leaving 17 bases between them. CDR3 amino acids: CASRLRGGLYQPQHF. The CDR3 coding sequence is TGTGCCAGCAGGTTGCGGGGCGGCTTATATCAGCCCCAGCATTTT.

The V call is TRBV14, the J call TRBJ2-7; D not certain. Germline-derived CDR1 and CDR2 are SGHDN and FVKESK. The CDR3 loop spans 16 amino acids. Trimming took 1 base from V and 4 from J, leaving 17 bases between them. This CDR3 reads CASSQGFAIWPYEQYF. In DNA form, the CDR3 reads TGTGCCAGCAGCCAAGGGTTTGCCATCTGGCCATACGAGCAGTACTTC.